The following is a TCR beta chain sequence with its context. This entry is derived from a study of blood T cell repertoires in COVID-19. Across the whole study: The United States, Italy and Spain supplied acute and convalescent COVID-19 samples.

TCRdb's table, derived via immunoSEQ multiplex PCR, lists solely in-frame clones and lacks some. The sample records some 460,000 clones, 85% to 90% being singletons. V was pared by 10 bases and J by 15 bases, with 18 bases of the junction left unmatched. This CDR3 is 13 amino acids long. Per the germline V gene, CDR1 is MNHEY and CDR2 is SVGAGI. The TCR was taken from a woman in her thirties with acute or convalescent COVID-19. The chain joins TRBV6-5 to TRBJ1-5, with 7 bases aligning to TRBD1. Material: peripheral blood. The CDR3: CAIRGAGTSEWHF. The CDR3 bases are TGTGCCATCAGGGGGGCAGGTACCTCAGAGTGGCATTTT.